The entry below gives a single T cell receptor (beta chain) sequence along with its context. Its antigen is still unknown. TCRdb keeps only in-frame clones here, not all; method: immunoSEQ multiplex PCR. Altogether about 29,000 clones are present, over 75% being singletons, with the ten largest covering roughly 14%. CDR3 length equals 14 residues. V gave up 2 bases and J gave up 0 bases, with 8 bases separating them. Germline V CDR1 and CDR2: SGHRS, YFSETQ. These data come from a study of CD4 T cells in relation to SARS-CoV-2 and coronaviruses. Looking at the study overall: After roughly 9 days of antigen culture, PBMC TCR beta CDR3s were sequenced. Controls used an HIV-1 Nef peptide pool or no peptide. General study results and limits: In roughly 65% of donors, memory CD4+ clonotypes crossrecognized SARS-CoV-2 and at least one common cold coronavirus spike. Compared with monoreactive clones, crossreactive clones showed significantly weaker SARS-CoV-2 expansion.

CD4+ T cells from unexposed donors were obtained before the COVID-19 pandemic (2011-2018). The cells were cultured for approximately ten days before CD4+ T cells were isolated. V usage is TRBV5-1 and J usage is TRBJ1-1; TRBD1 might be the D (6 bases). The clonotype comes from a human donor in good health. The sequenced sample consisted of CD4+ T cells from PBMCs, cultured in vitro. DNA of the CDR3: TGCGCCAGCAGCTTAGGGACATTGAACACTGAAGCTTTCTTT. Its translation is CASSLGTLNTEAFF.